Below, 8 T cell receptor beta chains from the same sample are listed, as sequenced in a study of blood T cell repertoires in COVID-19. Sequencing was performed with immunoSEQ multiplex PCR; in TCRdb, only in-frame clones are kept and a portion is missing. The table records about 48,000 clones, roughly 89% of them present only once. Sequenced: peripheral blood. Receptor source: a woman over 75 with acute or convalescent COVID-19.

This sequence joins TRBV2 and TRBJ1-5; TRBD1 is a possible D gene (6 bases). The germline gives CDR1 SNHLY, CDR2 FYNNEI. V lost 3 bases and J lost 8, with 11 bases in between. CDR3 length equals 13 residues. This CDR3 reads CASSEYREEPQHF. CDR3 nucleotide sequence: TGTGCCAGCAGTGAGTACAGGGAAGAGCCCCAGCATTTT.

The rearrangement joins TRBV6-5 to TRBJ2-1; 7 nucleotides line up with TRBD1. V was pared by 6 bases and J by 2 bases, with 7 bases of the junction left unmatched. CDR1 and CDR2 (germline): MNHEY, SVGAGI. This CDR3 has 15 residues. Here the CDR3 reads CASRRPGGAYNEQFF. CDR3 coding DNA: TGTGCCAGCAGACGACCAGGGGGTGCCTACAATGAGCAGTTCTTC.

The chain is built from TRBV7-2 and TRBJ1-1, with D perhaps TRBD1 (6 bases). V was trimmed by 4 bases and J by 0 bases, leaving 15 bases between them. Looked up from germline, CDR1 is SGHTA and CDR2 is FQGNSA. This CDR3 is 16 amino acids long. The CDR3 sequence is CASSSLEAGVNTEAFF. In nucleotides, the CDR3 is TGTGCCAGCAGCTCCCTCGAAGCAGGGGTGAACACTGAAGCTTTCTTT.

This chain uses TRBV5-1 with TRBJ2-3, with TRBD2 as a possible D gene (7 bases). V lost 0 bases, J lost 6 bases, and 11 bases lay in between. This CDR3 spans 14 amino acids. The germline V gene encodes CDR1 SGHRS and CDR2 YFSETQ. The CDR3 DNA follows: TGCGCCAGCAGCTTGGGGTCGGGGGGCGATACGCAGTATTTT. Encoded protein: CASSLGSGGDTQYF. The full variable domain, completed using reference TRBV5-1 and TRBJ2-3, is KAGVTQTPRYLIKTRGQQVTLSCSPISGHRSVSWYQQTPGQGLQFLFEYFSETQRNKGNFPGRFSGRQFSNSRSEMNVSTLELGDSALYLCASSLGSGGDTQYFGPGTRLTVL.

The chain couples TRBV2 to TRBJ1-6, with D uncertain. V lost 5 bases and J lost 10, with 18 bases in between. Germline CDR1 is SNHLY and CDR2 is FYNNEI. The CDR3 totals 15 residues. For the CDR3, the DNA is TGTGCCAGCAGTCCCGGTAGAGGGCTGGGGTCACCCCTCCACTTT. Its translation is CASSPGRGLGSPLHF.

The sample holds a few counts of this clone. The rearrangement links TRBV6-1 to TRBJ1-4; no firm D call. CDR3 size: 13 residues. Germline V CDR1 and CDR2: MNHNS, SASEGT. V was cut by 2 bases and J by 4 bases, with 5 bases left in between. Here the CDR3 DNA reads TGTGCCAGCAGTGAACAGTATAATGAAAAACTGTTTTTT. Translating gives CASSEQYNEKLFF.

The chain couples TRBV19 to TRBJ1-2; 7 bases match TRBD1. The CDR3 consists of 19 residues. Germline loops: CDR1 LNHDA, CDR2 SQIVND (reference sequence). V lost 4 bases and J lost 1; bases outside the gene matches: 18. The CDR3, as DNA: TGTGCCAGTAGTACCCCCCAACCCTGGGGGACAGCGCTTAACTATGGCTACACCTTC. Translation: CASSTPQPWGTALNYGYTF.

The V gene is TRBV21-1, the J gene TRBJ2-7; the table's TRBD1 call for D was not verified on the DNA. TRBV21-1 is a pseudogene segment. This CDR3 comprises 18 residues. CDR3 amino acids: CASSKFCYRGLATYEQYF. Here the CDR3 DNA reads TGTGCCAGCAGCAAATTTTGTTATAGGGGGTTAGCAACCTACGAGCAGTACTTC.